Listed below are T cell receptor beta chains from one sample, sequenced in a study. TCRdb redid the calling of the 5' RACE reads with MiXCR, one entry per CDR3 protein. The sample records approximately 9,600 distinct CDR3 sequences, more than 40% being singletons. The sample was Tregs sorted from a lymph node. The receptors were sampled from a female donor with breast cancer. Both conserved end residues are part of each CDR3. D genes are given only for firm matches. Clone size is stated in some rows and not others, as once, few, many or a class when expanded.

clone_size	v_call	cdr3_length	d_call	j_call	cdr3_aa	cdr3_nt
-	TRBV5-1	16	-	TRBJ2-1	CASTPGELSSYNEQFF	TGCGCCAGCACCCCGGGAGAGCTAAGCTCCTACAATGAGCAGTTCTTC
-	TRBV7-3	13	-	TRBJ2-3	CASSSTKADTQYF	TGTGCCAGCAGCTCGACTAAAGCAGATACGCAGTATTTT
-	TRBV27	15	-	TRBJ1-2	CASSLSAGGNYGYTF	TGTGCCAGCAGTTTATCCGCAGGAGGGAACTATGGCTACACCTTC
-	TRBV3-1	16	TRBD2	TRBJ2-7	CASSQDWGLASYEQYF	TGTGCCAGCAGCCAAGATTGGGGACTAGCGTCCTACGAGCAGTACTTC
few	TRBV29-1	14	TRBD2	TRBJ2-5	CSVDAAGDVGTQYF	TGCAGCGTTGACGCGGCGGGAGACGTCGGGACCCAGTACTTC
-	TRBV7-6	16	-	TRBJ2-2	CASSLAAETNTGELFF	TGTGCCAGCAGCTTAGCGGCGGAGACGAACACCGGGGAGCTGTTTTTT
few	TRBV7-6	14	-	TRBJ1-1	CASSPPLGSAEAFF	TGTGCCAGCAGCCCCCCTTTGGGGTCGGCTGAAGCTTTCTTT
few	TRBV20-1	15	TRBD2	TRBJ2-1	CSARLAGEVRDEQFF	TGCAGTGCGCGACTAGCGGGAGAGGTACGGGATGAGCAGTTCTTC
few	TRBV11-2	14	TRBD1	TRBJ2-1	CASSSRDSYNEQFF	TGTGCCAGCAGCTCCCGGGACAGCTACAATGAGCAGTTCTTC
-	TRBV27	15	-	TRBJ2-1	CASNRVRSSYNEQFF	TGTGCCAGCAATCGGGTAAGGAGCTCCTACAATGAGCAGTTCTTC
-	TRBV27	13	-	TRBJ1-2	CASSNRDTYGYTF	TGTGCCAGCAGCAACCGGGACACCTATGGCTACACCTTC